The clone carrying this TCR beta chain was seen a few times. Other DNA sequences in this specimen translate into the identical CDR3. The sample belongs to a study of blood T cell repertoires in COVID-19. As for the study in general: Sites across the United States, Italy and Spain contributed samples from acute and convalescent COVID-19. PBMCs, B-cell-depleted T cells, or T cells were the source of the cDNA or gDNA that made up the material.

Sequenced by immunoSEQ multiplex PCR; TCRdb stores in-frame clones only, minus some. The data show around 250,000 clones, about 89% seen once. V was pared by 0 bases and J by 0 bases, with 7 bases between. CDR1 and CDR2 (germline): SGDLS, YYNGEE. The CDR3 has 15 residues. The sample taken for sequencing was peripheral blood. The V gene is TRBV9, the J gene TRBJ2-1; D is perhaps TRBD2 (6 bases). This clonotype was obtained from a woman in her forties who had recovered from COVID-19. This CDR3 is CASSVDGGSYNEQFF. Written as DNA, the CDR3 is TGTGCCAGCAGCGTAGACGGGGGCTCCTACAATGAGCAGTTCTTC. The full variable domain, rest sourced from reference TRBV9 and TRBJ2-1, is DSGVTQTPKHLITATGQRVTLRCSPRSGDLSVYWYQQSLDQGLQFLIQYYNGEERAKGNILERFSAQQFPDLHSELNLSSLELGDSALYFCASSVDGGSYNEQFFGPGTRLTVL.